These T cell receptor beta chains were read from a single sample in a study of control samples from healthy donors and cancer patients. The table came from immunoSEQ multiplex PCR; TCRdb's copy has only in-frame clones and leaves some out. The table records 200,000 to 250,000 clones, roughly 94% of them present only once. The specimen was blood. The receptors derive from a man aged 45-65 years in good health. The CDR3 runs from the conserved cysteine through the conserved F or W. A D gene is named only where the DNA matches it firmly. Clone size appears in some rows only: once, few, many, or a class for an expanded clone.

length,size,J,D,V,CDR3,DNA
16,NA,TRBJ1-4,TRBD1,TRBV10-1,CASSGQGGRANEKLFF,TGCGCCAGCAGTGGACAGGGCGGAAGAGCTAATGAAAAACTGTTTTTT
15,NA,TRBJ1-1,NA,TRBV5-1,CASSLSVGTVTEAFF,TGCGCCAGCAGCTTGAGTGTCGGAACGGTCACTGAAGCTTTCTTT
15,NA,TRBJ2-3,NA,TRBV3-1/TRBV3-2,CASSHVALGADTQYF,TGTGCCAGCAGCCACGTAGCGTTAGGCGCAGATACGCAGTATTTT
14,NA,TRBJ1-1,NA,TRBV28,CASSLGGKGTEAFF,TGTGCCAGCAGTTTAGGGGGTAAGGGCACTGAAGCTTTCTTT
15,NA,TRBJ1-2,NA,TRBV4-1,CASSQVTAARYGYTF,TGCGCCAGCAGCCAAGTCACCGCTGCTCGCTATGGCTACACCTTC
15,NA,TRBJ2-1,NA,TRBV6-5,CASSYSGGYYNEQFF,TGTGCCAGCAGTTACTCTGGGGGTTACTACAATGAGCAGTTCTTC
14,NA,TRBJ1-4,TRBD1,TRBV4-3,CASSHGTGNEKLFF,TGCGCCAGCAGCCACGGGACAGGGAATGAAAAACTGTTTTTT
14,NA,TRBJ1-1,NA,TRBV5-8,CASSQSWGSTEAFF,TGTGCCAGCAGCCAAAGTTGGGGGAGCACTGAAGCTTTCTTT
15,once,TRBJ2-5,TRBD2,TRBV28,CASSLIAGAGGTQYF,TGTGCCAGCAGTTTGATAGCGGGGGCGGGGGGGACCCAGTACTTC
13,NA,TRBJ2-5,NA,TRBV6-5,CASSYDSEETQYF,TGTGCCAGCAGTTACGACAGTGAAGAGACCCAGTACTTC
15,NA,TRBJ2-6,NA,TRBV5-1,CASSRAYSGANVLTF,TGCGCCAGCAGCCGGGCCTACTCTGGGGCCAACGTCCTGACTTTC
14,once,TRBJ2-2,NA,TRBV28,CASTGTVGTGELFF,TGTGCCAGCACCGGGACCGTGGGTACCGGGGAGCTGTTTTTT
15,NA,TRBJ2-2,TRBD1,TRBV7-2,CASSTRGQRTGELFF,TGTGCCAGCAGCACCCGGGGACAGCGCACCGGGGAGCTGTTTTTT
12,NA,TRBJ1-2,NA,TRBV7-9,CASSPGHTGYTF,TGTGCCAGCAGCCCCGGACATACTGGCTACACCTTC
14,NA,TRBJ2-2,NA,TRBV14,CASSQEADTGELFF,TGTGCCAGCAGCCAAGAGGCGGACACCGGGGAGCTGTTTTTT
16,NA,TRBJ1-3,NA,TRBV18,CASSPRGGNSGNTIYF,TGTGCCAGCTCACCAAGGGGAGGGAATTCTGGAAACACCATATATTTT
14,NA,TRBJ1-5,NA,TRBV28,CASSFDRHGQPQHF,TGTGCCAGCAGTTTTGACCGACATGGACAGCCCCAGCATTTT
15,NA,TRBJ2-1,NA,TRBV7-2,CASSLYWGSYNEQFF,TGTGCCAGCAGCCTTTATTGGGGCAGTTACAATGAGCAGTTCTTC
14,NA,TRBJ1-1,NA,TRBV4-3,CASSQVDRNTEAFF,TGCGCCAGCAGCCAAGTAGACAGGAACACTGAAGCTTTCTTT
16,NA,TRBJ1-1,NA,TRBV28,CASREEGLGAFTEAFF,TGTGCCAGCAGGGAAGAGGGATTAGGGGCCTTCACTGAAGCTTTCTTT
13,NA,TRBJ1-2,NA,TRBV6-4,CASRWASWAGYTF,TGTGCCAGCAGGTGGGCCTCCTGGGCTGGCTACACCTTC
12,NA,TRBJ2-3,NA,TRBV11-1,CASRQDTDTQYF,TGTGCCAGCAGGCAAGACACAGATACGCAGTATTTT